The subject of this entry is one TCR beta chain. TCRdb reprocessed the RACE reads via MiXCR and lists one record per CDR3 protein. The sample gives approximately 400,000 distinct CDR3 sequences, roughly 5% of which show up once; 2% to 2.5% is in the top ten. The entry originates in a study of human T cells and chemical hapten exposure. The wider study: Patients got weekly scalp diphenylcyclopropenone doses over the roughly 24-week study.

Time point noted: patch test 1, 2 weeks after DPC sensitization. Treatment noted: therapeutic diphenylcyclopropenone sensitization with weekly scalp DPC. V was trimmed by 2 bases and J by 6 bases, leaving 10 bases between them. Germline loops: CDR1 SNHLY, CDR2 FYNNEI. The CDR3 runs 14 residues. The sample was whole blood, taken in connection with sensitization to the hapten diphenylcyclopropenone (DPC). This receptor was obtained from a woman aged 50 to 65 with alopecia areata. Some clones in this sample may be carry-over from other donors' samples. V is TRBV2 and J is TRBJ2-2; D unclear. CDR3 in amino acids: CASSERFLAGELFF. The CDR3 DNA is TGTGCCAGCAGTGAACGGTTTCTAGCCGGGGAGCTGTTTTTT. Full variable domain (outside the CDR3, taken from reference TRBV2 and TRBJ2-2): EPEVTQTPSHQVTQMGQEVILRCVPISNHLYFYWYRQILGQKVEFLVSFYNNEISEKSEIFDDQFSVERPDGSNFTLKIRSTKLEDSAMYFCASSERFLAGELFFGEGSRLTVL.